Following are 26 T cell receptor beta chains from one sample sequenced in a study of blood T cell repertoires in COVID-19. Measured with immunoSEQ multiplex PCR; TCRdb has only the in-frame clones, and not every one. The sample includes more than 250,000 clones, approximately 85% of them seen just once. Input material: peripheral blood. The receptors here all came from a human donor in a cohort sampled during active COVID-19.

A few counts support this clone. The CDR3 here is CASSLGLAESYEQYF. The CDR3, as DNA: TGTGCCAGCAGCTTAGGGCTAGCGGAGTCCTACGAGCAGTACTTC. V and J are TRBV7-3 and TRBJ2-7, with 7 bases matching TRBD2. Germline trimming cut 2 bases from V and 1 base from J; bases unmatched to any gene: 5. The CDR3 consists of 15 residues. The germline V gene encodes CDR1 SGHTA and CDR2 FQGTGA.

This clone was picked up a small number of times. The rearrangement links TRBV6-6 to TRBJ2-3; D ambiguous. The V gene's germline CDR1 is MNHNY and CDR2 SVGAGI (reference sequence). This CDR3 has 15 amino acids. Trimming left V 2 bases short and J 2 bases short, with 11 bases between. CDR3: CASSYKTGVTDTQYF. The CDR3, as DNA: TGTGCCAGCAGTTACAAGACTGGAGTCACAGATACGCAGTATTTT.

The V call is TRBV5-6, the J call TRBJ2-7; possibly TRBD1 for D (7 bases). Germline CDR1 is SGHDT and CDR2 is YYEEEE. This CDR3 is built from 15 residues. The V and J ends lost 4 bases and 5 bases respectively, with 19 bases between them. Here the CDR3 reads CASSPVPQGGDEQYF. The CDR3 bases are TGTGCCAGCAGCCCGGTCCCCCAGGGGGGCGACGAGCAGTACTTC.

This clone appeared a single time. The chain is built from TRBV13 and TRBJ2-1; 9 positions agree with TRBD1. CDR3 length equals 15 residues. V was pared by 5 bases and J by 4 bases, with 6 bases of the junction left unmatched. CDR1 is PRHDT, CDR2 FYEKMQ, per germline (reference sequence). The CDR3 region has the DNA TGTGCCAGCAGCCCCGGGACAGGGCTATACAATGAGCAGTTCTTC. This codes for CASSPGTGLYNEQFF.

V gene TRBV7-2 combines with J gene TRBJ1-2; 10 bases are a match to TRBD1. The CDR3 runs 16 residues. The germline CDR1 and CDR2 sequences are SGHTA and FQGNSA. The V gene end was trimmed by 5 bases and the J gene end by 4 bases; junction bases not matched to a gene: 10. CDR3: CASSPGTGVFGYGYTF. In DNA, the CDR3 is TGTGCCAGCAGCCCCGGGACAGGGGTTTTCGGCTATGGCTACACCTTC.

CDR3 amino acids: CASSLRQGSGDEQFF. CDR3 DNA sequence: TGTGCCAGCTCACTACGACAGGGGAGTGGGGATGAGCAGTTCTTC. The chain combines TRBV18 with TRBJ2-1, with 8 nucleotides matching TRBD1. CDR1 is KGHSH and CDR2 is LQKENI in the germline V gene. V trimming: 4 bases; J trimming: 8 bases; junction bases outside the gene matches: 10. This CDR3 contains 15 residues. Combining the CDR3 with reference TRBV18 and TRBJ2-1 gives the whole variable domain NAGVMQNPRHLVRRRGQEARLRCSPMKGHSHVYWYRQLPEEGLKFMVYLQKENIIDESGMPKERFSAEFPKEGPSILRIQQVVRGDSAAYFCASSLRQGSGDEQFFGPGTRLTVL.

The rearrangement joins TRBV30 to TRBJ2-7, with TRBD1 identical over 7 bases. Trimming took 5 bases from V and 3 from J; bases not matched to a gene: 7. Germline CDR1 is GTSNPN and CDR2 is SVGIG (reference sequence). This CDR3 spans 13 amino acids. The CDR3 DNA is TGTGCCTGGGCGGTGACAGGGAGCTACGAGCAGTACTTC. This gives the protein CAWAVTGSYEQYF.

This chain joins TRBV5-4 and TRBJ2-7; 15 bases match TRBD2. Germline V gene lookup returns CDR1 SGHNT and CDR2 YYREEE (reference sequence). V lost 2 bases, J lost 0 bases, and 12 bases stayed unmatched. This CDR3 is 20 amino acids long. The DNA of the CDR3 is TGTGCCAGCAGCTTACCGAGGACTAGCGGGAGGGCCCTCCTCTCCTACGAGCAGTACTTC. It translates to CASSLPRTSGRALLSYEQYF.

V gene TRBV19 combines with J gene TRBJ2-6; D gene ambiguous. V was cut by 2 bases and J by 0 bases, with 5 bases left in between. This CDR3 is 15 amino acids long. CDR1 and CDR2 from the germline V gene are LNHDA and SQIVND (reference sequence). For the CDR3, the DNA is TGTGCCAGTAGTATAACCGGCTCTGGGGCCAACGTCCTGACTTTC. It codes for CASSITGSGANVLTF.

V gene TRBV7-2 combines with J gene TRBJ1-2; 10 nucleotides line up with TRBD1. This CDR3 region has 15 residues. Germline assignment: CDR1 SGHTA and CDR2 FQGNSA. V shed 7 bases and J 4 bases; nucleotides not matched to a gene: 9. The CDR3 DNA is TGTGCCAGCACATTAGGGACAGGGGTCTTCTATGGCTACACCTTC. This gives the protein CASTLGTGVFYGYTF. Complete variable domain (other parts from reference TRBV7-2 and TRBJ1-2): GAGVSQSPSNKVTEKGKDVELRCDPISGHTALYWYRQSLGQGLEFLIYFQGNSAPDKSGLPSDRFSAERTGGSVSTLTIQRTQQEDSAVYLCASTLGTGVFYGYTFGSGTRLTVV.

The chain recombines TRBV11-2 with TRBJ1-1; D perhaps matches TRBD1 (6 bases). The CDR3 is 13 amino acids. V shed 8 bases and J shed 4 bases, with 14 bases lying between them. Germline values: CDR1 SGHAT, CDR2 FQNNGV. This CDR3 is CASAGGLGTEAFF. CDR3 nucleotide sequence: TGTGCCAGCGCGGGGGGCTTGGGCACTGAAGCTTTCTTT.

The chain links TRBV20-1 to TRBJ2-7; a weak D match, TRBD2 (6 bases). The CDR3 spans 11 residues. Per the germline V gene, CDR1 is DFQATT and CDR2 is SNEGSKA (reference sequence). The CDR3 DNA is TGCAGCGGGACTTTATCCTACGAGCAGTACTTC. This sequence encodes CSGTLSYEQYF.

This chain uses TRBV7-2 with TRBJ1-2; D perhaps matches TRBD1 (6 bases). V dropped 2 bases and J dropped 5 bases, with 15 bases sitting between them. CDR1 and CDR2 from the germline V gene are SGHTA and FQGNSA. This CDR3 has 15 residues. CDR3 sequence: CASSLNRVFAYGYTF. DNA of the CDR3: TGTGCCAGCAGCTTAAACAGGGTTTTCGCGTATGGCTACACCTTC.

The chain has TRBV18 and TRBJ2-3, with D perhaps TRBD1 (5 bases). The CDR3 runs 16 residues. Between the trimmed V and J ends, which lost 3 bases and 1 base, there was a span of 14 bases. Germline V gives CDR1 KGHSH, CDR2 LQKENI. The CDR3 DNA sequence: TGTGCCAGCTCACCCGTGGTGGGGCTGGGCACAGATACGCAGTATTTT. This translates into CASSPVVGLGTDTQYF.

The chain has TRBV19 and TRBJ2-1; 10 nucleotides agree with TRBD2. This CDR3 spans 17 amino acids. The germline V gene has CDR1 LNHDA and CDR2 SQIVND (reference sequence). V lost 2 bases and J lost 7; bases outside the gene matches: 11. The CDR3 nucleotides read TGTGCCAGTAGTATAAGGAGCGGGAGGGCCTTTTGGAATGAGCAGTTCTTC. Residues: CASSIRSGRAFWNEQFF.

Of note for this clone: Distinct nucleotide sequences in the sample also encode this CDR3. This rearrangement joins TRBV6-2 or TRBV6-3 to TRBJ2-7; D unclear. The CDR3 is 14 amino acids. V was clipped by 3 bases and J by 4 bases, with 13 bases between them. Germline-derived CDR1 and CDR2 are MNHEY and SVGEGT. CDR3 in DNA: TGTGCCAGCAGTTATAGCCCCGACTCTTACGAGCAGTACTTC. This encodes CASSYSPDSYEQYF.

The chain employs TRBV30 and TRBJ1-2; the D is unclear. The CDR3 has 12 residues. Looked up from germline, CDR1 is GTSNPN and CDR2 is SVGIG (reference sequence). V was shortened by 5 bases and J by 3 bases, with 10 bases between the two germline ends. CDR3 residues: CAWGESYYGYTF. CDR3 bases: TGTGCCTGGGGGGAGAGTTACTATGGCTACACCTTC.

The chain recombines TRBV5-1 with TRBJ2-7; a weak D match, TRBD1 (5 bases). There are 14 residues in the CDR3. Germline values: CDR1 SGHRS, CDR2 YFSETQ. With 3 bases removed from V and 2 bases from J, the gap between germline ends came to 12 bases. The CDR3 sequence is CASSSQGPTYEQYF. The CDR3 DNA is TGCGCCAGCAGCTCCCAGGGTCCAACCTACGAGCAGTACTTC. The whole variable domain, remainder taken from reference TRBV5-1 and TRBJ2-7, is KAGVTQTPRYLIKTRGQQVTLSCSPISGHRSVSWYQQTPGQGLQFLFEYFSETQRNKGNFPGRFSGRQFSNSRSEMNVSTLELGDSALYLCASSSQGPTYEQYFGPGTRLTVT.

This chain joins TRBV28 and TRBJ1-2; no firm D call. The V end lost 0 bases, the J end lost 1 base, and 6 bases lay between the germline ends. Germline assignment: CDR1 MDHEN and CDR2 SYDVKM. The CDR3 spans 14 residues. CDR3 residues: CASSLWAVNYGYTF. In DNA, the CDR3 is TGTGCCAGCAGTTTATGGGCCGTTAACTATGGCTACACCTTC.

The rearrangement links TRBV9 to TRBJ2-1, with unresolved D. V was pared by 3 bases and J by 0 bases, with 10 bases between. CDR3 length: 15 residues. CDR1 SGDLS and CDR2 YYNGEE come from the germline V gene. The CDR3 loop is CASSGSLSSYNEQFF. DNA of the CDR3: TGTGCCAGCAGCGGCTCTCTTAGCTCCTACAATGAGCAGTTCTTC.

The rearrangement joins TRBV14 to TRBJ2-7, with a possible D match to TRBD1 (6 bases). Trimming stripped 4 bases from V and 2 bases from J, with 12 bases between. The germline V gene encodes CDR1 SGHDN and CDR2 FVKESK. The CDR3 is made up of 14 amino acids. The CDR3 is CASSLRQAPYEQYF. The CDR3 DNA reads TGTGCCAGCAGCCTAAGACAGGCCCCCTACGAGCAGTACTTC.

The chain links TRBV7-3 to TRBJ2-1, with 13 bases lining up with TRBD2. The germline gives CDR1 SGHTA, CDR2 FQGTGA. J was trimmed by 7 bases and V by 5 bases; bases with no gene match: 8. The CDR3 is made up of 16 amino acids. CDR3 in amino acids: CASSRLTSGRVNEQFF. The CDR3 nucleotides read TGTGCCAGCAGCAGACTAACTAGCGGGAGGGTTAATGAGCAGTTCTTC.

This chain joins TRBV19 and TRBJ2-7; 7 positions match TRBD2. CDR3 length: 14 residues. Germline trimming cut 4 bases from V and 1 base from J; bases unmatched to any gene: 4. Looked up from germline, CDR1 is LNHDA and CDR2 is SQIVND (reference sequence). The CDR3 sequence: CASSTGLHSYEQYF. The CDR3 nucleotides are TGTGCCAGTAGTACGGGACTACATTCCTACGAGCAGTACTTC.

This rearrangement joins TRBV28 to TRBJ1-1, with D possibly matching TRBD1 (6 bases). This CDR3 has 16 residues. Germline CDR1 MDHEN, CDR2 SYDVKM. Trimming cost V 5 bases and J 5 bases, with 21 bases left between them. The CDR3, as DNA: TGTGCCAGCAGTCCCCGTCGGGCCAGGGGTTATACTGAAGCTTTCTTT. It yields the protein CASSPRRARGYTEAFF. The full variable domain, rest sourced from reference TRBV28 and TRBJ1-1, is DVKVTQSSRYLVKRTGEKVFLECVQDMDHENMFWYRQDPGLGLRLIYFSYDVKMKEKGDIPEGYSVSREKKERFSLILESASTNQTSMYLCASSPRRARGYTEAFFGQGTRLTVV.

The rearrangement joins TRBV4-3 to TRBJ2-7, with 9 bases fitting TRBD2. J was trimmed by 2 bases and V by 3 bases; bases with no gene match: 5. Germline assignment: CDR1 LGHNA and CDR2 YSLEER. The CDR3 extends over 15 amino acids. Here the CDR3 reads CASSQWTSATYEQYF. CDR3 DNA sequence: TGCGCCAGCAGCCAGTGGACTAGCGCAACCTACGAGCAGTACTTC.

The chain is built from TRBV2 and TRBJ2-1; no clear D. This CDR3 has 11 residues. Germline CDR1 SNHLY, CDR2 FYNNEI. V was clipped by 10 bases and J by 5 bases, with 9 bases between them. CDR3 loop: CATRQNNEQFF. The DNA of the CDR3 is TGTGCCACCCGTCAGAACAATGAGCAGTTCTTC.